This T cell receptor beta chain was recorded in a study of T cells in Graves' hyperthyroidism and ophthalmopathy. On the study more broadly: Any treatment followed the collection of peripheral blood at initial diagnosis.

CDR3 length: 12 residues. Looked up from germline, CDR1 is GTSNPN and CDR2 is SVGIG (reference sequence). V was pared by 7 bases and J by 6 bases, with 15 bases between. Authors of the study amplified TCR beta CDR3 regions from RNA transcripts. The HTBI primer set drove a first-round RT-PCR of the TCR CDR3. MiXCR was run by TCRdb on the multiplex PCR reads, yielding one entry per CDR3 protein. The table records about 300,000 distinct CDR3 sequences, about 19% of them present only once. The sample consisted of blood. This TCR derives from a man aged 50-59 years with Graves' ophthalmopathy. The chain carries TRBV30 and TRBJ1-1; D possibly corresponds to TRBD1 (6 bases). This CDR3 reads CASKQGTAEAFF. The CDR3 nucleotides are TGTGCCTCTAAACAGGGTACCGCTGAAGCTTTCTTT.